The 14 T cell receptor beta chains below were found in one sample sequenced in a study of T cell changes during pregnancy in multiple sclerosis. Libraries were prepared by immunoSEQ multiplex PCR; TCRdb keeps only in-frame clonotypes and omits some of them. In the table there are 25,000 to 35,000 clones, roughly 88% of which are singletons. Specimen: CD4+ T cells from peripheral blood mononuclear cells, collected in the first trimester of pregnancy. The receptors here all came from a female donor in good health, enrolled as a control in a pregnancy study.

The CDR3 here is CASSQDRANYGYTF. The CDR3 bases are TGCGCCAGCAGCCAAGACAGGGCGAACTATGGCTACACCTTC. The V gene is TRBV4-3, the J gene TRBJ1-2; maybe TRBD1 (5 bases). V was trimmed by 0 bases and J by 2 bases, leaving 7 bases between them. In germline, CDR1 is LGHNA, CDR2 YSLEER. The CDR3 sequence is 14 residues long.

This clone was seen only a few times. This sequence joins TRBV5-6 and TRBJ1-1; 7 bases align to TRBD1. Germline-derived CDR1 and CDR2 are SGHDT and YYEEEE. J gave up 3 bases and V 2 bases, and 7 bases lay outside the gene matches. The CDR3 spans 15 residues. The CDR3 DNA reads TGTGCCAGCAGCTTACAGGGGAGGTTGTACACTGAAGCTTTCTTT. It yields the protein CASSLQGRLYTEAFF.

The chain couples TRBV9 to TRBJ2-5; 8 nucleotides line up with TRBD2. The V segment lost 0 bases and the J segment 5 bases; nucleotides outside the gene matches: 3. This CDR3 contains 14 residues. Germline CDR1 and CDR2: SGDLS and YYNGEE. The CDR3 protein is CASSVASGLETQYF. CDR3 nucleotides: TGTGCCAGCAGCGTAGCTAGCGGGTTGGAGACCCAGTACTTC.

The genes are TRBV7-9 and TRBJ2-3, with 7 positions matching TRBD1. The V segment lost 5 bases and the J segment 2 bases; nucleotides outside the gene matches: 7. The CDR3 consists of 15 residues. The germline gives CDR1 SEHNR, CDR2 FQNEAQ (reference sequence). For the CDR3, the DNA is TGTGCCAGCAGCGGATCCGGGACAGCCACAGATACGCAGTATTTT. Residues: CASSGSGTATDTQYF.

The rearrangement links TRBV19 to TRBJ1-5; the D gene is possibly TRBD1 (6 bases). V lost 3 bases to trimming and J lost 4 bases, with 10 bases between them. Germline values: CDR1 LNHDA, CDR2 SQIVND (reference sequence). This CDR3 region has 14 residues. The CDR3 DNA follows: TGTGCCAGTAGTATCGGCAGGGGTAATCAGCCCCAGCATTTT. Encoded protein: CASSIGRGNQPQHF.

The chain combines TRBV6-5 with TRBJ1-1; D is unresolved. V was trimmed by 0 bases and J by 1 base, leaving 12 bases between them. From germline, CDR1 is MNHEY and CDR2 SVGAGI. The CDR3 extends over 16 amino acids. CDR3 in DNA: TGTGCCAGCAGTTACTCGACGCGGACTCGGAACACTGAAGCTTTCTTT. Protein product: CASSYSTRTRNTEAFF.

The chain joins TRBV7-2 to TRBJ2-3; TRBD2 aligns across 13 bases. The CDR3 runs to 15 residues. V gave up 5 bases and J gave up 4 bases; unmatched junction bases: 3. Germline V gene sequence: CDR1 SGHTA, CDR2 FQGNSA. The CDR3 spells CASSPGLAGADTQYF. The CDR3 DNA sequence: TGTGCCAGCAGCCCCGGACTAGCGGGGGCAGATACGCAGTATTTT.

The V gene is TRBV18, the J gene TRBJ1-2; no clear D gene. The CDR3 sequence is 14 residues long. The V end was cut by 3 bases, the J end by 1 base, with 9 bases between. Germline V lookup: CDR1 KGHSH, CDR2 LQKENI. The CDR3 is CASSPREFNYGYTF. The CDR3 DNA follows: TGTGCCAGCTCACCCCGGGAATTTAACTATGGCTACACCTTC.

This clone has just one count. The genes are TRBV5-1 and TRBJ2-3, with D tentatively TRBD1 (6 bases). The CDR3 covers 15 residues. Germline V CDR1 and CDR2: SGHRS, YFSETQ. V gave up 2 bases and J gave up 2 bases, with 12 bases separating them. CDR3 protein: CASSLQGIVTDTQYF. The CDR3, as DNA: TGCGCCAGCAGCTTACAGGGTATAGTCACAGATACGCAGTATTTT.

For the CDR3, the DNA is TGTGCCAGCAGCTTAGCAGGGGGCGAGGGCTATGGCTACACCTTC. The encoded protein is CASSLAGGEGYGYTF. The rearrangement uses TRBV7-2 and TRBJ1-2; 7 positions agree with TRBD1. V gave up 0 bases and J gave up 4 bases; unmatched junction bases: 5. Germline V gives CDR1 SGHTA, CDR2 FQGNSA. The CDR3 sequence is 15 residues long.

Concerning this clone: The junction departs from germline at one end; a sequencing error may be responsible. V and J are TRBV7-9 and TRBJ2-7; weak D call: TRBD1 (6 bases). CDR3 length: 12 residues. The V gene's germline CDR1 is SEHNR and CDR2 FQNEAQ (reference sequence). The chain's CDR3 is CASSSTGYGQYF. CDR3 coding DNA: TGTGCCAGCAGCTCCACAGGGTACGGGCAGTACTTC.

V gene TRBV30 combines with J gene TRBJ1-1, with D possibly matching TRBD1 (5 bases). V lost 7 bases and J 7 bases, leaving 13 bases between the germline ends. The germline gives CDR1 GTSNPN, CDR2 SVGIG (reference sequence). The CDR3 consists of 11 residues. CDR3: CASGGRGEAFF. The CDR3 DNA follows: TGTGCCTCGGGGGGAAGGGGTGAAGCTTTCTTT.

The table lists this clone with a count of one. The CDR3 coding sequence is TGTGCCAGCAGCCCGGGACAGAATAATGAAAAACTGTTTTTT. Its translation is CASSPGQNNEKLFF. The rearrangement uses TRBV7-9 and TRBJ1-4; TRBD1 matches 7 bases. CDR3 length equals 14 residues. Germline loops: CDR1 SEHNR, CDR2 FQNEAQ (reference sequence). The ends lost 5 bases at V and 4 bases at J; junction bases unmatched: 4.

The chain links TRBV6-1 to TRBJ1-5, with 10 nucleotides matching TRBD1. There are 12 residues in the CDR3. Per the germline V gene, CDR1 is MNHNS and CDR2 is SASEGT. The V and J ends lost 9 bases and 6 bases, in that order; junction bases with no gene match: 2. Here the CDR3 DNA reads TGTGCCAGGGGACAGGGGCCTCAGCCCCAGCATTTT. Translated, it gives CARGQGPQPQHF.